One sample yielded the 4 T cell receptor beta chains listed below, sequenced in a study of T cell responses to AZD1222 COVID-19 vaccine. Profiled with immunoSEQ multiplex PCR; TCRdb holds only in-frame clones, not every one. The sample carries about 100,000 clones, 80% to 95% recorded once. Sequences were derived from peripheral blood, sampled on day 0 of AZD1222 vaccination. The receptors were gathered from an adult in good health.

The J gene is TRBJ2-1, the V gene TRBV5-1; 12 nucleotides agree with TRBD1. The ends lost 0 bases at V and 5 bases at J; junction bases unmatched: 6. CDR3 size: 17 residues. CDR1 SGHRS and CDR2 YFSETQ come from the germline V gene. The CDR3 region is CASSLDGTGGAHNEQFF. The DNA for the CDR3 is TGCGCCAGCAGCTTGGACGGGACAGGGGGCGCCCACAATGAGCAGTTCTTC.

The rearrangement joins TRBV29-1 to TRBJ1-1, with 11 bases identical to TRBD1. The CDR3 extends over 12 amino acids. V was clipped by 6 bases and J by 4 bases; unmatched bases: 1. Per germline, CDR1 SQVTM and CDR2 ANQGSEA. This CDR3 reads CSVGTGGTEAFF. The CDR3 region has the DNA TGCAGCGTCGGGACAGGGGGCACTGAAGCTTTCTTT.

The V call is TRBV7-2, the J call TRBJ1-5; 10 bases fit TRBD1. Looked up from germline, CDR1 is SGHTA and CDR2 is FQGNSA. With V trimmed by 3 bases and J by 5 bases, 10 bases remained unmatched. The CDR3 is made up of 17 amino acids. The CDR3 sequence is CASSFRIDRGLYQPQHF. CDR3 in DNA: TGTGCCAGCAGCTTTAGGATCGACAGGGGGCTCTATCAGCCCCAGCATTTT. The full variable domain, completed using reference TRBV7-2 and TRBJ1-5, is GAGVSQSPSNKVTEKGKDVELRCDPISGHTALYWYRQSLGQGLEFLIYFQGNSAPDKSGLPSDRFSAERTGGSVSTLTIQRTQQEDSAVYLCASSFRIDRGLYQPQHFGDGTRLSIL.

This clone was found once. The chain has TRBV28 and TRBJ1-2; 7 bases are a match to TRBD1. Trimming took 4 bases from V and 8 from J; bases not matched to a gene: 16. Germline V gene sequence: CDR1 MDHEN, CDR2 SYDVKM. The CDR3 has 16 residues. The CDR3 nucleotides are TGTGCCAGCAGTTACCGACCACCCGACAGGGTTGGAGGCTACACCTTC. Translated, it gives CASSYRPPDRVGGYTF.